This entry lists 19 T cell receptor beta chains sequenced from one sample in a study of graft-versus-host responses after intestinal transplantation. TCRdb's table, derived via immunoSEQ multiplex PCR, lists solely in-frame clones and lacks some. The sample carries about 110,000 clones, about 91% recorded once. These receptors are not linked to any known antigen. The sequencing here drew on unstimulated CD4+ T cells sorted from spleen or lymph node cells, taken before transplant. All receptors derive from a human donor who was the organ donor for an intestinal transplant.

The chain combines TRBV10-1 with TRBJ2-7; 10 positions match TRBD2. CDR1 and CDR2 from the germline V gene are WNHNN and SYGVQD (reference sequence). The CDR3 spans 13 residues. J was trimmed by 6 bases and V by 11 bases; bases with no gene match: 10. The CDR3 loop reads CAGAAGGPVEQYF. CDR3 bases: TGCGCCGGGGCAGCGGGAGGGCCGGTCGAGCAGTACTTC.

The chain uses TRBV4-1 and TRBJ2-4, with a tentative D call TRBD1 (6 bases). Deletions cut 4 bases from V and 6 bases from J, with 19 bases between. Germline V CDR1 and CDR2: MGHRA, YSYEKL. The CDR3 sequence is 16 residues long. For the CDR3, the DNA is TGCGCCAGCAGCCTCCCTCGGGGCCAGGGGCTAAACATTCAGTACTTC. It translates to CASSLPRGQGLNIQYF.

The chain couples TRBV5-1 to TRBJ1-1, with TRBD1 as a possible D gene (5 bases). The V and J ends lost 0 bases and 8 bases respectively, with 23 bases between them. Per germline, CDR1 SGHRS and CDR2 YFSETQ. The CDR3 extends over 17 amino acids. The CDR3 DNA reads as TGCGCCAGCAGCTTGGGGTCAGGGAATGGTCCGGGAGTAGAAGCTTTCTTT. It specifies CASSLGSGNGPGVEAFF.

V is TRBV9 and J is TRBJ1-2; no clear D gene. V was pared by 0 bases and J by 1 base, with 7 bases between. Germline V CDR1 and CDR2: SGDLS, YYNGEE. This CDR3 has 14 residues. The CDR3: CASSVDSYNYGYTF. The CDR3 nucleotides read TGTGCCAGCAGCGTAGACAGCTATAACTATGGCTACACCTTC.

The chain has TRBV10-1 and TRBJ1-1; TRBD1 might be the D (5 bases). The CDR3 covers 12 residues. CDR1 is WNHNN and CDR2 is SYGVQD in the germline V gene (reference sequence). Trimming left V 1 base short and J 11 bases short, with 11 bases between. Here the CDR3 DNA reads TGCGCCAGCAGTGAGTGGGGGGGGAGGGCTTTCTTT. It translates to CASSEWGGRAFF.

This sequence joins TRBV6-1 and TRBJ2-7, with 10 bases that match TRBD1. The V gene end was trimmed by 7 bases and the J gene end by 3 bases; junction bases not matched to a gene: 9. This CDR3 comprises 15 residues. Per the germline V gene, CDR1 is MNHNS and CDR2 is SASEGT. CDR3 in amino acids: CASIRDRGNYYEQYF. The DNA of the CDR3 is TGTGCCAGCATCAGGGACAGGGGAAACTACTACGAGCAGTACTTC.

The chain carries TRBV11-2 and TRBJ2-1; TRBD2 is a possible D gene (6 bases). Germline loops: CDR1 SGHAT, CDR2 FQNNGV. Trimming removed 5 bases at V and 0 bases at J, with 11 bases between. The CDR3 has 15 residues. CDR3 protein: CASSGAGGSYNEQFF. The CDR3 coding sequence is TGTGCCAGCAGCGGCGCCGGGGGCTCCTACAATGAGCAGTTCTTC.

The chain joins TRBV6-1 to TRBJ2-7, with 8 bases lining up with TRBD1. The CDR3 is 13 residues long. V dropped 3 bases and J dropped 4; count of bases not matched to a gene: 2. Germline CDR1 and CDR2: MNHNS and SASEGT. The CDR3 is CASSERQGYEQYF. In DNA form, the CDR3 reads TGTGCCAGCAGTGAGAGACAGGGGTACGAGCAGTACTTC.

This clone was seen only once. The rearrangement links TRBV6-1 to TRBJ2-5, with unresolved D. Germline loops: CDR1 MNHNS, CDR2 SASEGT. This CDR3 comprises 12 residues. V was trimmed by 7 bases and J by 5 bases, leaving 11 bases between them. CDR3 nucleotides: TGTGCCAGCACTCGAGATTGGGAGACCCAGTACTTC. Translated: CASTRDWETQYF.

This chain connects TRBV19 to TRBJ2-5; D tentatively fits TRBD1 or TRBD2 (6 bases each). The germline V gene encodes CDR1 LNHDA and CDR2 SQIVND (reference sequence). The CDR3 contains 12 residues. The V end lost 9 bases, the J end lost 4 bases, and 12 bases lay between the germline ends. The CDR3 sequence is CASRTAGETQYF. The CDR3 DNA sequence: TGTGCCAGCCGGACAGCGGGAGAGACCCAGTACTTC.

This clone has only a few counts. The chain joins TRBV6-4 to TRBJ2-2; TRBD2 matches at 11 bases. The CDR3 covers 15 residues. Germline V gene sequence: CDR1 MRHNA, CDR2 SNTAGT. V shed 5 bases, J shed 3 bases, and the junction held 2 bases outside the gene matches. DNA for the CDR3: TGTGCCAGCAGTCGACTAGCGGGATACACCGGGGAGCTGTTTTTT. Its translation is CASSRLAGYTGELFF.

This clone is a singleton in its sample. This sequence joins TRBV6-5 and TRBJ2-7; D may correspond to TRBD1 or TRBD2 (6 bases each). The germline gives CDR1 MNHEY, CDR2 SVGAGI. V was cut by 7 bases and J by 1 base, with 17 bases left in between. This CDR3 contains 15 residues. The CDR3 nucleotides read TGTGCCAGCACGTACAAGGGGGGCTTATCCTACGAGCAGTACTTC. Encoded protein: CASTYKGGLSYEQYF.

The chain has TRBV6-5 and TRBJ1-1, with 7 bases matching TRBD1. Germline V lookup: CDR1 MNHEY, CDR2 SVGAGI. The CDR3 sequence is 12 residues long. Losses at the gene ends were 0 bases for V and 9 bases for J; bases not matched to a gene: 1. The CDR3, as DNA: TGTGCCAGCAGTTACTCGACAGGGAAAGCTTTCTTT. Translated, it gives CASSYSTGKAFF.

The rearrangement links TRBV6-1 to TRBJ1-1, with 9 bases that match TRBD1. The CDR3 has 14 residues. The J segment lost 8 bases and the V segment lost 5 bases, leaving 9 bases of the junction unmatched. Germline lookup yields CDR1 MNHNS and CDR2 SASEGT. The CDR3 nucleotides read TGTGCCAGCAGTTTTATAATTACAGGGGGCGAAGCTTTCTTT. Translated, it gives CASSFIITGGEAFF.

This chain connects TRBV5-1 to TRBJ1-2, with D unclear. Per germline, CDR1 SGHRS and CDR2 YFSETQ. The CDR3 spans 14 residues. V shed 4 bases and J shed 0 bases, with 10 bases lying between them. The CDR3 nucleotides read TGCGCCAGCAGCACTATCCCTACTAACTATGGCTACACCTTC. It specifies CASSTIPTNYGYTF.

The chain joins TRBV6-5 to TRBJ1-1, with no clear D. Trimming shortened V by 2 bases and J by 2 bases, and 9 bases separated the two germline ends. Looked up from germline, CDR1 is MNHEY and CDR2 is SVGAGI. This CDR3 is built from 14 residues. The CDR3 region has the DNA TGTGCCAGCAGTTACAGGGAGATTAACACTGAAGCTTTCTTT. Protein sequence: CASSYREINTEAFF.

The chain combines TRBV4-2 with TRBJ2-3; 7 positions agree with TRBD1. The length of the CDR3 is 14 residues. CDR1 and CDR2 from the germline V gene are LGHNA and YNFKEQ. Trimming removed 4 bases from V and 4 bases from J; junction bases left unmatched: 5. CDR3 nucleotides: TGTGCCAGCAGCCCAGACAGGGTCGCAGATACGCAGTATTTT. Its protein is CASSPDRVADTQYF.

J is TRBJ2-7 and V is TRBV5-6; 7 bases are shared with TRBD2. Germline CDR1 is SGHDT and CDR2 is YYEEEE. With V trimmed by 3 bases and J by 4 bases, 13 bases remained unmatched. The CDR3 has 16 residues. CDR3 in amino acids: CASSSLLREVGYEQYF. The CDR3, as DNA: TGTGCCAGCAGCTCCCTTTTACGGGAGGTTGGATACGAGCAGTACTTC.

The CDR3 protein is CASRQGAYNEQFF. The CDR3, as DNA: TGTGCCAGCAGACAGGGGGCCTACAATGAGCAGTTCTTC. The chain recombines TRBV2 with TRBJ2-1, with 8 bases lining up with TRBD1. This CDR3 has 13 residues. Per the germline V gene, CDR1 is SNHLY and CDR2 is FYNNEI. V shed 6 bases and J 2 bases; nucleotides not matched to a gene: 0. Full variable domain (missing parts from reference TRBV2 and TRBJ2-1): EPEVTQTPSHQVTQMGQEVILRCVPISNHLYFYWYRQILGQKVEFLVSFYNNEISEKSEIFDDQFSVERPDGSNFTLKIRSTKLEDSAMYFCASRQGAYNEQFFGPGTRLTVL.